The next 18 T cell receptor delta chains were all read from a single sample in a study of γδ T cells in repeated Plasmodium falciparum infection. Gammadelta T cells were flow-sorted from PBMC into Vgamma9/Vdelta2+ and Vdelta2-negative populations for bulk analysis. TCRdb called clones from the multiplex PCR reads again using CATT. The sample has tens of thousands of delta-chain clones, approximately 0.92% seen once; the top ten hold 9.5% to 10%. The specimen sequenced was gamma-delta T cells from blood. The origin of the receptors is a pool of human donors (malaria-infected and uninfected, not separated).

On this clone: TCRdb's entry gives the protein of a much larger clone, which mismatches this DNA's translation at residue 7, likely from a read error; the protein reported here is translated from the DNA. The J gene was not called, though the V gene is TRDV2; no check of the table's D call, TRDD3, against the DNA was made. Germline V gene data show CDR1 as GEAIGNYY and CDR2 as EKD. This CDR3 spans 19 amino acids. CDR3 protein: CACDHVRGDTALAPPRVIF. The CDR3 nucleotides are TGTGCCTGTGACCACGTACGGGGGGATACCGCCCTGGCCCCGCCGAGGGTCATCTTT.

This clone was observed many times. A read error is the likely source, as a far larger clone sits one nucleotide away. Other nucleotide sequences in the sample specify the same CDR3. V and J are TRAV36/DV7 and TRDJ1; the D gene could be TRDD2 or TRDD3 (6 bases each). The J gene is not listed in TCRdb, so it was assigned here from a DNA match to germline. Germline V CDR1 and CDR2: VTNFRS, LTSSGIE (reference sequence). This CDR3 contains 24 residues. The V end was cut by 0 bases, the J end by 0 bases, with 39 bases between. The CDR3 DNA sequence: TGTGCTGTGGAGGTTCAGAATCCTACCCCGGCCCTGATGGGGGTCTATATGTACACCGATAAACTCATCTTT. Amino acids: CAVEVQNPTPALMGVYMYTDKLIF. The whole variable domain, filled in from reference TRAV36/DV7 and TRDJ1, reads EDKVVQSPLSLVVHEGDTVTLNCSYEVTNFRSLLWYKQEKKAPTFLFMLTSSGIEKKSGRLSSILDKKELSSILNITATQTGDSAIYLCAVEVQNPTPALMGVYMYTDKLIFGKGTRVTVEP.

In its sample, this clone was seen a few times. This likely came from a read error, as a far larger clone is one base away. The sample has other DNA sequences that encode this CDR3 too. This chain uses TRDV2 with TRDJ1; D not resolved. The ends were cut back, 0 bases at V and 0 bases at J, with 7 bases in the middle. CDR1 and CDR2 from the germline V gene are GEAIGNYY and EKD. The CDR3 covers 14 residues. CDR3 region: CACDTLSYTDKLIF. The CDR3, as DNA: TGTGCCTGTGACACCCTTAGCTACACCGATAAACTCATCTTT.

About this clone: The translation of this DNA and the TCRdb protein of a much larger clone differ at residue 5, probably owing to a read error; the protein shown here is translated from the DNA. The chain couples TRDV1 to TRDJ1; the match to TRDD3 covers 9 bases. The CDR3 is made up of 22 amino acids. The germline gives CDR1 TSWWSYY, CDR2 QGS. The trim removed 5 bases at V and 3 bases at J, leaving 28 bases unmatched. The CDR3 loop is CALGIFNNILNWGTPSADKLIF. The CDR3, as DNA: TGTGCTCTTGGGATCTTCAATAATATTCTAAACTGGGGGACACCATCAGCCGATAAACTCATCTTT.

This clone was counted a few times. With only one base between it and a far larger clone, this is likely a read error. This same CDR3 is encoded by further DNA sequences in the sample. The V gene is TRDV2, the J gene TRDJ1; TRDD3 matches at 13 bases. TCRdb leaves out the J gene; it was filled in here by matching the DNA to germline. With 1 base clipped from V and 0 bases from J, the junction kept 16 bases outside the gene matches. Germline lookup yields CDR1 GEAIGNYY and CDR2 EKD. CDR3 length: 21 residues. Here the CDR3 DNA reads TGTGCCTGTGACACTGTTACTGGGGGATACGCCGAGCGGAAGGACACCGATAAACTCATCTTT. The encoded protein is CACDTVTGGYAERKDTDKLIF.

In regard to this clone: A far larger clone is one base from this, pointing to a likely read error. This CDR3 is also generated by other DNA sequences in the sample. The chain uses TRDV2 and TRDJ1; no definite D call. TCRdb is silent on the J gene; assignment here came from matching the DNA to germline. This CDR3 comprises 21 residues. Trimming removed 3 bases at V and 6 bases at J, with 37 bases between. Germline CDR1 is GEAIGNYY and CDR2 is EKD. In DNA form, the CDR3 reads TGTGCCTGTGACCCACTCACAGAGAGTGATCAACCGCTAGGATCCCATTATAAACTCATCTTT. As protein: CACDPLTESDQPLGSHYKLIF.

As concerns this clone: The TCRdb protein comes from a much larger clone and disagrees with this DNA's translation at residue 18, likely due to a read error; the protein given here is derived from the DNA. The V gene reported is TRDV1; the J gene is uncalled; no DNA check was done on the table's D call, TRDD3. The CDR3 is made up of 20 amino acids. The V gene's germline CDR1 is TSWWSYY and CDR2 QGS. The chain's CDR3 is CALGELLFPGRGGIPDKPIF. CDR3 nucleotides: TGTGCTCTTGGGGAACTATTATTTCCAGGCCGGGGGGGGATACCCGATAAACCCATCTTT.

Comments on this clone: TCRdb's listed protein matches a much larger clone and diverges from this DNA's translation at residue 4, likely through a read error; the protein shown comes from the DNA. The chain is built from TRDV1 and TRDJ1; 10 nucleotides align to TRDD3. The CDR3 spans 18 residues. Germline CDR1 TSWWSYY, CDR2 QGS. V was clipped by 7 bases and J by 0 bases; unmatched bases: 14. CDR3 DNA: TGTGCTCTTGAGAGACCTTCAGTACTGGGGGATTACACCGATAAACTCATCTTT. Residues: CALERPSVLGDYTDKLIF.

This clone was found a few times. Only one base separates this from a far larger clonotype, so it likely reflects a read error. This same CDR3 is encoded by further DNA sequences in the sample. This sequence joins TRDV1 and TRDJ1; TRDD3 aligns across 9 bases. With 0 bases clipped from V and 2 bases from J, the junction kept 4 bases outside the gene matches. From germline, CDR1 is TSWWSYY and CDR2 QGS. The CDR3 loop spans 16 amino acids. This CDR3 is CALGELGGIHTDKLIF. The CDR3 nucleotides are TGTGCTCTTGGGGAACTAGGGGGGATACATACCGATAAACTCATCTTT.

The table lists this clone with a few counts. This probably arose from a read error, given a far larger clone one base away. Other DNA sequences in the same sample also yield this CDR3. The V gene corresponds to TRDV1; no J gene was called; TRDD3, the D gene given by the table, was not confirmed from the DNA. The germline V gene encodes CDR1 TSWWSYY and CDR2 QGS. CDR3 length: 19 residues. The CDR3 DNA follows: TGTGCTCTTGGGGAAAAATCGGCCTTCACTCAGCGGATGACAGCACAACTTTTCTTT. This codes for CALGEKSAFTQRMTAQLFF.

This clone was recorded a few times. This is likely an artifact of a read error, given a far larger clone one base away. Additional DNA sequences in this sample encode the identical CDR3. The chain combines TRDV2 with TRDJ1, with TRDD3 matching over 7 bases. Looked up from germline, CDR1 is GEAIGNYY and CDR2 is EKD. Trimming removed 3 bases from V and 1 base from J; junction bases left unmatched: 10. The CDR3 extends over 16 amino acids. As DNA, the CDR3 is TGTGCCTGTGACTCTTTATTGGGGGACGGCACCGATAAACTCATCTTT. It translates to CACDSLLGDGTDKLIF.

This clone was seen a handful of times. The translation of this DNA and the TCRdb protein of a much larger clone differ at residue 6, probably owing to a read error; the protein shown here is translated from the DNA. V usage is TRDV2 and J usage is TRDJ1; 11 bases are shared with TRDD3. After removal of 0 bases from V and 1 base from J, the junction contained 12 bases not matched to a gene. CDR3 length equals 19 residues. Per the germline V gene, CDR1 is GEAIGNYY and CDR2 is EKD. CDR3 protein: CACDTAPVLGDTATDKLIF. As DNA, the CDR3 is TGTGCCTGTGACACCGCTCCCGTGCTGGGGGATACTGCCACCGATAAACTCATCTTT.

This clone came up many times. The mismatch at residue 5 between this DNA's translation and the TCRdb protein of a much larger clone likely reflects a read error; the protein shown is translated from the DNA. The rearrangement links TRDV2 to TRDJ3; D is ambiguous. In the absence of a J gene in TCRdb, the DNA was matched to germline to assign it here. The CDR3 is 16 amino acids. The germline V and J ends were trimmed by 3 bases and 1 base, with 9 bases remaining between them. Germline values: CDR1 GEAIGNYY, CDR2 EKD. CDR3 DNA: TGTGCCTGTGACGCCGTGGGATCCTGGGACACCCGACAGATGTTTTTC. Translated: CACDAVGSWDTRQMFF.

Remarks on this clone: This DNA's translation differs at residue 5 from TCRdb's protein, which comes from a much larger clone; a read error is likely, and the protein shown is translated from the DNA. The gene calls are TRDV1 and TRDJ1, with D possibly matching TRDD2 (5 bases). Germline CDR1 TSWWSYY, CDR2 QGS. Trimming removed 5 bases at V and 3 bases at J, with 10 bases between. The CDR3 has 13 amino acids. The CDR3 DNA follows: TGTGCTCTTGGGTTCCCCTTCTCCGATAAACTCATCTTT. Its translation: CALGFPFSDKLIF.

This clone has at least ten counts. The chain couples TRDV1 to TRDJ1; 9 bases match TRDD3. This CDR3 spans 21 amino acids. The germline V gene has CDR1 TSWWSYY and CDR2 QGS. J lost 0 bases, V lost 2 bases, and 19 bases had no gene match. CDR3 loop: CALGELFYTLNWGRNTDKLIF. The CDR3 nucleotides are TGTGCTCTTGGGGAATTATTCTATACCCTTAACTGGGGGAGGAACACCGATAAACTCATCTTT.

The table lists this clone with a few counts. A read error is the likely source, as a far larger clone sits one nucleotide away. In the same sample, other DNA sequences code for this CDR3. This chain connects TRDV1 to TRDJ1; 9 bases map to TRDD3. TCRdb supplies no J gene; here it was assigned by aligning the nucleotide sequence to germline. V trimming: 4 bases; J trimming: 1 base; junction bases outside the gene matches: 19. This CDR3 is built from 20 residues. Per the germline V gene, CDR1 is TSWWSYY and CDR2 is QGS. This CDR3 is CALGAPQRLGDCPSTDKLIF. The CDR3 DNA reads TGTGCTCTTGGGGCCCCTCAGCGTCTGGGGGATTGCCCGAGCACCGATAAACTCATCTTT.

This clone occurred a few times. The likely explanation is a read error, given a far larger clone one base away. The same CDR3 arises from other DNA sequences in this sample as well. The chain joins TRDV1 to TRDJ1; unclear D gene. No J segment appears in TCRdb, so it was assigned here by matching the sequence to germline. Germline V gene data show CDR1 as TSWWSYY and CDR2 as QGS. CDR3 length: 18 residues. The CDR3 DNA reads as TGTGCCCTTGCGGCCTCATTATTCCCAGGTGGCTGCACCGATAAACTCATCTTT. It encodes CALAASLFPGGCTDKLIF.

As for this clone: A far larger clone differs by one base, so this is likely a read error. This same CDR3 is encoded by further DNA sequences in the sample. V is TRDV1 and J is TRDJ1; 7 positions match TRDD3. CDR3 size: 20 residues. Germline V gives CDR1 TSWWSYY, CDR2 QGS. The CDR3 loop is CALGDPNLGDDRGYTDKLIF. CDR3 DNA sequence: TGCGCTCTTGGGGACCCTAATTTGGGGGACGATCGGGGTTACACCGATAAACTCATCTTT.